One and the same sample provided the 8 T cell receptor beta chains below, sequenced in a study of blood T cell repertoires in COVID-19. Profiling relied on immunoSEQ multiplex PCR, and the TCRdb table lists in-frame clones only, not all of them. Of about 170,000 clones listed, roughly four fifths are singletons. Sequenced sample: peripheral blood. Every receptor here comes from a woman at least 80 years old with acute or convalescent COVID-19.

V gene TRBV28 combines with J gene TRBJ2-1; the match to TRBD2 covers 7 bases. V shed 4 bases, J shed 6 bases, and the junction held 3 bases outside the gene matches. The CDR3 extends over 13 amino acids. Germline V CDR1 and CDR2: MDHEN, SYDVKM. CDR3 in amino acids: CASSWTRGNEQFF. In DNA, the CDR3 is TGTGCCAGCAGTTGGACTAGAGGCAATGAGCAGTTCTTC.

This clone turned up a few times. The V and J genes are TRBV11-2 and TRBJ2-2, with 10 bases fitting TRBD2. CDR3 size: 18 residues. In germline, CDR1 is SGHAT, CDR2 FQNNGV. V lost 2 bases, J lost 7 bases, and 13 bases stayed unmatched. Here the CDR3 reads CASSLILLASGSGGELFF. The CDR3 DNA reads as TGTGCCAGCAGCTTAATACTGTTGGCTAGCGGGAGCGGCGGGGAGCTGTTTTTT.

CDR3 coding DNA: TGTGCCAGCAGCTTAGCTGCGGGGCCGAGTGGCTACACCTTC. As protein: CASSLAAGPSGYTF. This chain uses TRBV7-8 with TRBJ1-2; possible D gene TRBD1, 5 bases. The CDR3 covers 14 residues. V was clipped by 0 bases and J by 7 bases, with 12 bases between them. The germline CDR1 and CDR2 sequences are SGHVS and FQNEAQ.

The chain employs TRBV5-6 and TRBJ2-5, with 14 bases matching TRBD2. CDR1 and CDR2 (germline): SGHDT, YYEEEE. Trimming at V came to 3 bases and at J to 6 bases, leaving 7 bases not matched to a gene. There are 16 residues in the CDR3. CDR3 nucleotide sequence: TGTGCCAGCAGCTGGTCGACTAGCGGGGGGGCAAAGACCCAGTACTTC. Translated, it gives CASSWSTSGGAKTQYF.

The rearrangement uses TRBV19 and TRBJ2-5; 11 nucleotides line up with TRBD2. CDR1 and CDR2 from the germline V gene are LNHDA and SQIVND (reference sequence). The CDR3 runs to 16 residues. With 5 bases clipped from V and 5 bases from J, the junction kept 10 bases outside the gene matches. CDR3 in DNA: TGTGCCAGTAGTTCCCGGGTAGCGGGGGGGTCGGAGACCCAGTACTTC. The encoded protein is CASSSRVAGGSETQYF. Looking up the rest from reference TRBV19 and TRBJ2-5 gives the full variable domain: DGGITQSPKYLFRKEGQNVTLSCEQNLNHDAMYWYRQDPGQGLRLIYYSQIVNDFQKGDIAEGYSVSREKKESFPLTVTSAQKNPTAFYLCASSSRVAGGSETQYFGPGTRLLVL.

The chain combines TRBV30 with TRBJ2-2, with 9 nucleotides matching TRBD2. In germline, CDR1 is GTSNPN, CDR2 SVGIG (reference sequence). Trimming cost V 2 bases and J 5 bases; bases outside gene matches: 9. There are 16 residues in the CDR3. CDR3 coding DNA: TGTGCCTGGAGTCAGAGGAGACTAGCGGTTACCGGGGAGCTGTTTTTT. Translated, it gives CAWSQRRLAVTGELFF.

The gene calls are TRBV19 and TRBJ2-6; no definite D call. Trimming removed 3 bases at V and 0 bases at J, with 6 bases between. Germline V gene lookup returns CDR1 LNHDA and CDR2 SQIVND (reference sequence). This CDR3 region has 15 residues. The CDR3 coding sequence is TGTGCCAGTAGTATCTCCCGCTCTGGGGCCAACGTCCTGACTTTC. This encodes CASSISRSGANVLTF.

This clone was observed a few times. V is TRBV24-1 and J is TRBJ1-3; D gene unclear. V was clipped by 5 bases and J by 6 bases, with 7 bases between them. This CDR3 is 12 amino acids long. Germline V CDR1 and CDR2: KGHDR, SFDVKD. CDR3 region: CATSAGLNTIYF. DNA of the CDR3: TGTGCCACCAGTGCTGGGCTAAACACCATATATTTT.